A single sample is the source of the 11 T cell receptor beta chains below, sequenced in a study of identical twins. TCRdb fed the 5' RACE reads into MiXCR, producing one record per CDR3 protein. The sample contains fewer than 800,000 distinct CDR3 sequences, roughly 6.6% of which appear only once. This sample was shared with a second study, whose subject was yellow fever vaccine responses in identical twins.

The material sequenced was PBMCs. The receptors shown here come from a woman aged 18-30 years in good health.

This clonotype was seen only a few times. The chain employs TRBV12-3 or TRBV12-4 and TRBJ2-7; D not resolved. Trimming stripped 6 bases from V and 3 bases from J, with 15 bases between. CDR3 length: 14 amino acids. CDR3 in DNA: TGTGCCAGCAGGTACGCTGGACGGTACTACGAGCAGTACTTC. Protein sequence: CASRYAGRYYEQYF.

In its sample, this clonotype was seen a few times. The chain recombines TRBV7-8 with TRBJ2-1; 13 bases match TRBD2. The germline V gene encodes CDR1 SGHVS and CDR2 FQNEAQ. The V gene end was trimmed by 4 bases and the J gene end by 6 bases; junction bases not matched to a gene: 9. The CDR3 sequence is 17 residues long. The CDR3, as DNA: TGTGCCAGCAGCTCCCCCACGGGACTAGCGGGGTTCAATGAGCAGTTCTTC. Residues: CASSSPTGLAGFNEQFF.

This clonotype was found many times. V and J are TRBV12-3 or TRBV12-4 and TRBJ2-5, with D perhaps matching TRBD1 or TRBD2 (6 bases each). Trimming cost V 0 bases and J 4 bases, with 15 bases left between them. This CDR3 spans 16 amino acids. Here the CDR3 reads CASSLARGDHPETQYF. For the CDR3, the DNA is TGTGCCAGCAGTTTAGCGAGGGGGGACCACCCAGAGACCCAGTACTTC.

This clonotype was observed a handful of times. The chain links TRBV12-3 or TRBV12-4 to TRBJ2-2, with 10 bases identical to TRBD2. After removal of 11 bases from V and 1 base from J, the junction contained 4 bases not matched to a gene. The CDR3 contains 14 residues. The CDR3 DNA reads TGTGCCTTTAAGCGGGGGGGGAACACCGGGGAGCTGTTTTTT. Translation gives CAFKRGGNTGELFF.

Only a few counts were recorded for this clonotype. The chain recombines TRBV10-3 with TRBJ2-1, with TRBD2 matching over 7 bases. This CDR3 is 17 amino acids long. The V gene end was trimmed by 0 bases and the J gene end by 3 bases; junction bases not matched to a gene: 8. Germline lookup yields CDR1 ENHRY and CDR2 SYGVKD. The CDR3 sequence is CAISESTIGGGYNEQFF. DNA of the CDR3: TGTGCCATCAGTGAGTCGACTATTGGGGGGGGCTACAATGAGCAGTTCTTC.

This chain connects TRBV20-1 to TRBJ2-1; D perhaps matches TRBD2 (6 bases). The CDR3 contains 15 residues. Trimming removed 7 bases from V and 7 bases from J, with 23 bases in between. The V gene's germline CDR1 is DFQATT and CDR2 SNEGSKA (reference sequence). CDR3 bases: TGCAGTGGGAGGGCGGGGTCATCCGGGGGTAATGAGCAGTTCTTC. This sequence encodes CSGRAGSSGGNEQFF.

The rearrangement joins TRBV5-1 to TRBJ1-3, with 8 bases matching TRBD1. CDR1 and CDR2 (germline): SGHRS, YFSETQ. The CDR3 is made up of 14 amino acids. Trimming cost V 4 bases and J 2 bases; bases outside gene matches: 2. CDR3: CASSQGAAGNTIYF. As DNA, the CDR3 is TGCGCCAGCAGCCAGGGGGCCGCTGGAAACACCATATATTTT.

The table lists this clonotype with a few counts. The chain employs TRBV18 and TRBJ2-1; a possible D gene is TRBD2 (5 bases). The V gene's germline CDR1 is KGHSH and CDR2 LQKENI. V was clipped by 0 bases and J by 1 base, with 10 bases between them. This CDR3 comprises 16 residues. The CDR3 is CASSPPSRTSYNEQFF. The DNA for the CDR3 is TGTGCCAGCTCACCACCCTCCCGGACTTCCTACAATGAGCAGTTCTTC.

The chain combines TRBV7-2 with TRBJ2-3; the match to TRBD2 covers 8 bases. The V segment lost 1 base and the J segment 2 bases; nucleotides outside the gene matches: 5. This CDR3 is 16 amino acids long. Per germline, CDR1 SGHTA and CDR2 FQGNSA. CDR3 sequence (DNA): TGTGCCAGCAGCTTAGGCCTAGCGGGCTTCACAGATACGCAGTATTTT. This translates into CASSLGLAGFTDTQYF. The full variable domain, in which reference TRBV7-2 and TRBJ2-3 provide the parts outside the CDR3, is GAGVSQSPSNKVTEKGKDVELRCDPISGHTALYWYRQSLGQGLEFLIYFQGNSAPDKSGLPSDRFSAERTGGSVSTLTIQRTQQEDSAVYLCASSLGLAGFTDTQYFGPGTRLTVL.

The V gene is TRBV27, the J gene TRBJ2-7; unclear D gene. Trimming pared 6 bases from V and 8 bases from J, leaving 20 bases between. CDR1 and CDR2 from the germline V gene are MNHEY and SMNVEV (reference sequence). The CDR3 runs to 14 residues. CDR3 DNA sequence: TGTGCCAGCAGCCCGGGCCTACTTACTACGAAGCAGTACTTC. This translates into CASSPGLLTTKQYF.

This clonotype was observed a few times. The CDR3 sequence is CASSLDAARGYTF. DNA for the CDR3: TGCGCCAGCAGCTTGGACGCCGCTAGAGGCTACACCTTC. V gene TRBV5-1 combines with J gene TRBJ1-2; no firm D call. Germline V gene sequence: CDR1 SGHRS, CDR2 YFSETQ. This CDR3 is 13 amino acids long. The V end was cut by 0 bases, the J end by 8 bases, with 11 bases between.